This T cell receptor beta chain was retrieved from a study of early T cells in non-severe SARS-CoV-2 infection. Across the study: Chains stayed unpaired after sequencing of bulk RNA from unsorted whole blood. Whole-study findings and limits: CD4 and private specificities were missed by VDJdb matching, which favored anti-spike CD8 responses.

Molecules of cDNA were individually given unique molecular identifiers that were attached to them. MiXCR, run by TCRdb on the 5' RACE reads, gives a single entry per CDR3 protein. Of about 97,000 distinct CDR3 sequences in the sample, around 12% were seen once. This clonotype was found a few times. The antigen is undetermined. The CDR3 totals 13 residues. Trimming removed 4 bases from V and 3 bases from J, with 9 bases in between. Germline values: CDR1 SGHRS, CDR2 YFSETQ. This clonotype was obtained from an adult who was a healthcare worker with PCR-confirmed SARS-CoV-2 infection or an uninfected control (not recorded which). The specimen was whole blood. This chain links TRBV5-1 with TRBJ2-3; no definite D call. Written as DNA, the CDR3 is TGCGCCAGCAGCCCTGGCTTTACAGATACGCAGTATTTT. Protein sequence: CASSPGFTDTQYF.